The T cell receptor beta chain under discussion was sequenced for a study of PD-L1 blockade in urothelial cancer. Study background: It was in 2014 that patients started atezolizumab at 1,200 mg intravenously every 3 weeks. T cell content in blood samples showed a median of around 140,000.

V lost 5 bases and J lost 0, with 11 bases in between. Germline CDR1 LNHDA, CDR2 SQIVND (reference sequence). The CDR3 has 15 residues. Locally advanced or metastatic urothelial carcinoma affected all patients. PCRs were each spiked with synthetic TCR analog templates. Clones were read by immunoSEQ multiplex PCR, and TCRdb kept only the in-frame ones, dropping some. The data hold around 26,000 clones, with around nine tenths observed a single time. The receptor was isolated from a man in his 60s with urothelial cancer. The chain uses TRBV19 and TRBJ2-1, with D unclear. This material consisted of PBMCs, taken around atezolizumab (anti-PD-L1) treatment. The DNA for the CDR3 is TGTGCCAGTAGTTTTTCCCCTAACTCCTACAATGAGCAGTTCTTC. This encodes CASSFSPNSYNEQFF.